This passage covers 8 T cell receptor beta chains from one sample sequenced in a study of neurological immune-mediated disorders. TCRdb redid the calling of the 5' RACE reads with MiXCR, one entry per CDR3 protein. Altogether about 80,000 distinct CDR3 sequences are present, approximately 4.6% being singletons, with the ten largest covering around 5.8%. The time point here: longitudinal time-point 3. Sequencing was done on a sample of PBMCs. The source is a woman in her sixties or seventies with multiple sclerosis.

Ten or more counts support this clonotype. This chain links TRBV14 with TRBJ1-4; D is possibly TRBD1 (6 bases). The CDR3 covers 16 residues. The V end was cut by 4 bases, the J end by 4 bases, with 16 bases between. Germline CDR1 and CDR2: SGHDN and FVKESK. The chain's CDR3 is CASSLQAGQRNEKLFF. The CDR3 coding sequence is TGTGCCAGCAGCCTACAGGCAGGACAGCGTAATGAAAAACTGTTTTTT.

There are many counts of this clonotype. The chain is built from TRBV5-5 and TRBJ2-2; 8 bases are a match to TRBD1. The CDR3 contains 16 residues. Germline CDR1 is SGHKS and CDR2 is YYEKEE (reference sequence). J was trimmed by 0 bases and V by 3 bases; bases with no gene match: 4. CDR3 loop: CASSWLTGANTGELFF. The DNA of the CDR3 is TGTGCCAGCAGCTGGCTGACAGGGGCGAACACCGGGGAGCTGTTTTTT.

This clonotype was seen many times. The J gene is TRBJ1-5, the V gene TRBV20-1; D perhaps matches TRBD1 (5 bases). The germline CDR1 and CDR2 sequences are DFQATT and SNEGSKA (reference sequence). CDR3 size: 14 residues. V lost 4 bases and J lost 5, with 15 bases in between. The CDR3 is CSATPAQGDQPQHF. The CDR3 bases are TGCAGTGCTACCCCGGCCCAGGGCGATCAGCCCCAGCATTTT.

This clonotype was seen at least ten times. The chain recombines TRBV20-1 with TRBJ2-1; perhaps TRBD2 as D (7 bases). The germline V gene has CDR1 DFQATT and CDR2 SNEGSKA (reference sequence). Trimming took off 5 bases at V and 2 bases at J, with 16 bases between the two ends. The CDR3 spans 15 residues. CDR3 in amino acids: CSAAPGGGAYNEQFF. The CDR3 DNA reads TGCAGTGCTGCCCCTGGGGGGGGCGCCTACAATGAGCAGTTCTTC.

V usage is TRBV20-1 and J usage is TRBJ1-5, with D maybe TRBD1 (5 bases). CDR3 length: 15 residues. The germline V gene has CDR1 DFQATT and CDR2 SNEGSKA (reference sequence). Trimming took 3 bases from V and 3 from J, leaving 15 bases between them. CDR3 residues: CSASIGWGDNQPQHF. The CDR3 nucleotides are TGCAGTGCTAGCATCGGTTGGGGGGACAATCAGCCCCAGCATTTT.

This clonotype was observed many times. The chain links TRBV13 to TRBJ2-3; 9 positions match TRBD2. Germline lookup yields CDR1 PRHDT and CDR2 FYEKMQ (reference sequence). The J segment lost 0 bases and the V segment lost 6 bases, leaving 10 bases of the junction unmatched. The CDR3 runs to 17 residues. DNA of the CDR3: TGTGCCAGCAGGGCTAGCGGGGTTCTTTCTAGCACAGATACGCAGTATTTT. This translates into CASRASGVLSSTDTQYF.

This clonotype was observed at least ten times. The chain recombines TRBV3-1 with TRBJ2-2, with D hard to call. The CDR3 is 17 residues long. Germline V gene lookup returns CDR1 LGHDT and CDR2 YNNKEL (reference sequence). V shed 5 bases and J shed 0 bases, with 16 bases lying between them. In DNA, the CDR3 is TGTGCCAGCAGCTCGCGACGGCACCCACCGAACACCGGGGAGCTGTTTTTT. The encoded protein is CASSSRRHPPNTGELFF.

This clonotype was seen many times. The chain joins TRBV12-3 or TRBV12-4 to TRBJ2-3, with 9 bases matching TRBD2. This CDR3 spans 14 amino acids. The V and J ends lost 10 bases and 2 bases, in that order; junction bases with no gene match: 7. DNA for the CDR3: TGTGCCACCTTAAGCGGGGGGACCACAGATACGCAGTATTTT. Amino acids: CATLSGGTTDTQYF.